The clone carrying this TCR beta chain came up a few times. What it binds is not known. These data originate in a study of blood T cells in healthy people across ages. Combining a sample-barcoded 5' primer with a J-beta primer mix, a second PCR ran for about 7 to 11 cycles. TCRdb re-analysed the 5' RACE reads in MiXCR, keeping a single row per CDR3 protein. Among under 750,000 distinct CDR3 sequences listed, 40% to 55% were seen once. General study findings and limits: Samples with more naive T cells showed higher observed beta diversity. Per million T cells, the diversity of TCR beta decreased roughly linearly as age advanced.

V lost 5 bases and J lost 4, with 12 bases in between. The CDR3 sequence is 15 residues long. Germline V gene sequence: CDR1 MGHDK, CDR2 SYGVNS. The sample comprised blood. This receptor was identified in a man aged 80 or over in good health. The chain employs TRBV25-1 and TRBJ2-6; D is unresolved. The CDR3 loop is CASSPPGSGANVLTF. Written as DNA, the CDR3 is TGTGCCAGCAGTCCCCCCGGGTCCGGGGCCAACGTCCTGACTTTC.